The 14 T cell receptor beta chains below all came from one sample that was sequenced in a study of blood T cell repertoires in COVID-19 (dated by TCRdb to 2018 to 2021). The library was obtained by the immunoSEQ multiplex PCR assay. What TCRdb holds here is the immuneACCESS table cut down to in-frame rearrangements. Part of the clones is not present; checked against another copy, under half of the missing clones reflect an unresolved V gene, and the others are unexplained. This sample holds tens of thousands of clones; approximately 86% were observed only once. 25% to 35% of the sample goes to the ten largest clones. The source material was peripheral blood. The origin of the receptors is a man aged 50-59 years with acute or convalescent COVID-19.

The chain uses TRBV24-1 and TRBJ2-3; TRBD1 matches at 7 bases. The germline V gene has CDR1 KGHDR and CDR2 SFDVKD. The CDR3 covers 17 residues. Trimming cost V 2 bases and J 0 bases; bases outside gene matches: 7. The CDR3 loop is CATSDSPQGMSTDTQYF. Here the CDR3 DNA reads TGTGCCACCAGTGATTCGCCACAGGGGATGAGCACAGATACGCAGTATTTT.

The chain links TRBV11-2 to TRBJ2-7, with D unresolved. V was cut by 6 bases and J by 3 bases, with 9 bases left in between. The germline CDR1 and CDR2 sequences are SGHAT and FQNNGV. The CDR3 is 12 amino acids. CDR3 in amino acids: CASSRWLYEQYF. The CDR3 nucleotides read TGTGCCAGCAGTCGATGGCTCTACGAGCAGTACTTC.

The chain carries TRBV7-3 and TRBJ1-1, with 8 bases identical to TRBD1. Trimming removed 2 bases from V and 1 base from J; junction bases left unmatched: 0. The CDR3 is 14 residues long. Germline V gene sequence: CDR1 SGHTA, CDR2 FQGTGA. CDR3 nucleotides: TGTGCCAGCAGCTTAGGGACAGGGAACACTGAAGCTTTCTTT. Translated: CASSLGTGNTEAFF.

The genes are TRBV4-1 and TRBJ1-1; 8 bases map to TRBD1. After removal of 2 bases from V and 11 bases from J, the junction contained 13 bases not matched to a gene. CDR3 length equals 15 residues. CDR1 MGHRA and CDR2 YSYEKL come from the germline V gene. The CDR3 protein is CASSQPGQGGEEAFF. CDR3 DNA sequence: TGCGCCAGCAGCCAACCCGGACAGGGCGGAGAGGAGGCTTTCTTT.

This chain links TRBV5-1 with TRBJ2-3, with a possible D match to TRBD1 (7 bases). This CDR3 is built from 15 residues. Trimming left V 4 bases short and J 3 bases short, with 15 bases between. Germline-derived CDR1 and CDR2 are SGHRS and YFSETQ. The CDR3 DNA follows: TGCGCCAGCAGCGTAGGACAGGAGGGAACAGATACGCAGTATTTT. As protein: CASSVGQEGTDTQYF.

The chain joins TRBV11-3 to TRBJ2-1; D unresolved. V lost 4 bases to trimming and J lost 6 bases, with 4 bases between them. The CDR3 sequence is 11 residues long. Germline CDR1 reads SGHNT; CDR2 reads YENEEA. CDR3 sequence: CASSSGNEQFF. For the CDR3, the DNA is TGTGCCAGCAGCTCGGGCAATGAGCAGTTCTTC.

The gene calls are TRBV10-1 and TRBJ1-2; D gene ambiguous. The CDR3 has 15 amino acids. Germline CDR1 and CDR2: WNHNN and SYGVQD (reference sequence). Trimming left V 3 bases short and J 0 bases short, with 11 bases between. The CDR3: CASSELPPPNYGYTF. The CDR3 DNA reads TGCGCCAGCAGTGAACTCCCCCCCCCTAACTATGGCTACACCTTC.

The chain uses TRBV4-2 and TRBJ1-5; D is unclear. The germline V gene has CDR1 LGHNA and CDR2 YNFKEQ. The length of the CDR3 is 13 residues. Trimming stripped 1 base from V and 6 bases from J, with 7 bases between. In DNA, the CDR3 is TGTGCCAGCAGCCAAGGAGGATTTCAGCCCCAGCATTTT. Protein: CASSQGGFQPQHF.

The chain joins TRBV29-1 to TRBJ2-7; 9 nucleotides agree with TRBD1. The CDR3 is made up of 12 amino acids. The ends lost 7 bases at V and 2 bases at J; junction bases unmatched: 3. Germline CDR1 SQVTM, CDR2 ANQGSEA. CDR3 residues: CSAWTGAYEQYF. In DNA, the CDR3 is TGCAGCGCTTGGACAGGGGCCTACGAGCAGTACTTC.

The V call is TRBV19, the J call TRBJ1-5, with 7 bases lining up with TRBD1. The CDR3 extends over 13 amino acids. With V trimmed by 5 bases and J by 4 bases, 2 bases remained unmatched. Per the germline V gene, CDR1 is LNHDA and CDR2 is SQIVND (reference sequence). The CDR3, as DNA: TGTGCCAGTAGTTGGGACAGAAATCAGCCCCAGCATTTT. Encoded protein: CASSWDRNQPQHF. Together with reference TRBV19 and TRBJ1-5, the CDR3 gives the full variable domain: DGGITQSPKYLFRKEGQNVTLSCEQNLNHDAMYWYRQDPGQGLRLIYYSQIVNDFQKGDIAEGYSVSREKKESFPLTVTSAQKNPTAFYLCASSWDRNQPQHFGDGTRLSIL.

The V and J genes are TRBV13 and TRBJ1-1; tentatively, D is TRBD1 (5 bases). CDR1 PRHDT and CDR2 FYEKMQ come from the germline V gene (reference sequence). The CDR3 extends over 14 amino acids. The ends were cut back, 1 base at V and 0 bases at J, with 6 bases in the middle. The CDR3, as DNA: TGTGCCAGCAGCTTAGAGGGGATGAACACTGAAGCTTTCTTT. This encodes CASSLEGMNTEAFF.

This clone was found a few times. This chain joins TRBV27 and TRBJ2-3; D not certain. The germline V and J ends were trimmed by 3 bases and 1 base, with 8 bases remaining between them. The CDR3 consists of 14 residues. Germline lookup yields CDR1 MNHEY and CDR2 SMNVEV (reference sequence). The CDR3 protein is CASSFGHGTDTQYF. The CDR3 bases are TGTGCCAGCAGTTTTGGGCACGGCACAGATACGCAGTATTTT.

This rearrangement joins TRBV6-5 to TRBJ1-5, with D perhaps matching TRBD1 (5 bases). Trimming removed 8 bases at V and 0 bases at J, with 11 bases between. The CDR3 consists of 14 residues. CDR1 MNHEY and CDR2 SVGAGI come from the germline V gene. The CDR3 protein is CASRQIYSNQPQHF. As DNA, the CDR3 is TGTGCCAGCCGACAGATCTATAGCAATCAGCCCCAGCATTTT.

The V call is TRBV7-9, the J call TRBJ1-3, with TRBD1 matching over 7 bases. This CDR3 spans 15 amino acids. Germline CDR1 SEHNR, CDR2 FQNEAQ (reference sequence). Unmatched junction bases numbered 3, after V lost 4 bases and J lost 0 bases. The CDR3 DNA reads TGTGCCAGCAGCTCGACAGGGAACTCTGGAAACACCATATATTTT. Translation: CASSSTGNSGNTIYF.